These 14 T cell receptor beta chains were sequenced from one sample in a study of blood T cells in healthy people across ages. The second PCR ran about 6 to 12 cycles with a sample-barcoded 5' primer and J-beta primers. Each CDR3 protein is one row after TCRdb ran MiXCR on the 5' RACE reads. The sample contains about 1.4 million distinct CDR3 sequences, 45% to 70% of which appear only once. Source material: blood. The source is a young man in good health.

This clonotype was recorded a few times. The rearrangement uses TRBV29-1 and TRBJ2-1; D is unclear. The germline V gene has CDR1 SQVTM and CDR2 ANQGSEA. Trimming stripped 7 bases from V and 2 bases from J, with 15 bases between. There are 14 residues in the CDR3. CDR3 sequence: CSASGPRTYNEQFF. In DNA, the CDR3 is TGCAGCGCCTCTGGCCCCCGGACCTACAATGAGCAGTTCTTC.

The chain recombines TRBV12-3 or TRBV12-4 with TRBJ2-5, with TRBD2 as a possible D gene (5 bases). The CDR3 totals 14 residues. V was pared by 6 bases and J by 12 bases, with 23 bases between. CDR3 amino acids: CASSPGGSHRDEYF. The CDR3 bases are TGTGCCAGCAGCCCAGGTGGTAGTCACCGGGATGAGTACTTC.

The chain links TRBV2 to TRBJ2-7, with D possibly matching TRBD2 (5 bases). Per the germline V gene, CDR1 is SNHLY and CDR2 is FYNNEI. CDR3 length: 11 residues. CDR3: CAQETTYEQYF. The CDR3 DNA follows: TGTGCGCAGGAGACTACCTACGAGCAGTACTTC.

This clonotype is a singleton in its sample. The rearrangement uses TRBV7-9 and TRBJ1-5; 7 nucleotides match TRBD1. The CDR3 loop spans 16 amino acids. Germline trimming cut 5 bases from V and 1 base from J; bases unmatched to any gene: 8. Germline loops: CDR1 SEHNR, CDR2 FQNEAQ (reference sequence). CDR3 sequence: CASSAGTDLSNQPQHF. In DNA, the CDR3 is TGTGCCAGCAGCGCGGGGACAGATCTCAGCAATCAGCCCCAGCATTTT.

The J gene is TRBJ2-7, the V gene TRBV5-1; D not resolved. The CDR3 spans 14 residues. CDR1 and CDR2 (germline): SGHRS, YFSETQ. The ends were cut back, 5 bases at V and 7 bases at J, with 19 bases in the middle. The chain's CDR3 is CASRPAPSLGEQYF. The DNA of the CDR3 is TGCGCCAGCAGACCGGCTCCCTCATTGGGGGAGCAGTACTTC. Full variable domain (rest looked up from reference TRBV5-1 and TRBJ2-7): KAGVTQTPRYLIKTRGQQVTLSCSPISGHRSVSWYQQTPGQGLQFLFEYFSETQRNKGNFPGRFSGRQFSNSRSEMNVSTLELGDSALYLCASRPAPSLGEQYFGPGTRLTVT.

The V gene is TRBV6-5, the J gene TRBJ2-7, with 9 bases that match TRBD2. The CDR3 totals 18 residues. Germline V lookup: CDR1 MNHEY, CDR2 SVGAGI. With V trimmed by 0 bases and J by 7 bases, 16 bases remained unmatched. CDR3 in amino acids: CASSYSATSGFTLEEQYF. DNA of the CDR3: TGTGCCAGCAGTTACTCCGCGACTAGCGGCTTCACGTTGGAGGAGCAGTACTTC.

This rearrangement joins TRBV7-6 to TRBJ2-1; the match to TRBD1 covers 10 bases. After removal of 0 bases from V and 6 bases from J, the junction contained 8 bases not matched to a gene. Germline V gives CDR1 SGHVS, CDR2 FNYEAQ. The CDR3 is 17 amino acids. The CDR3 sequence: CASSLAQGQGMGNEQFF. For the CDR3, the DNA is TGTGCCAGCAGCTTAGCTCAGGGACAGGGGATGGGCAATGAGCAGTTCTTC.

The chain employs TRBV27 and TRBJ2-1; D uncertain. The CDR3 extends over 14 amino acids. Trimming shortened V by 6 bases and J by 6 bases, and 15 bases separated the two germline ends. Germline V gives CDR1 MNHEY, CDR2 SMNVEV (reference sequence). In DNA form, the CDR3 reads TGTGCCAGCAGCACCCTCGGCCCAGTCAATGAGCAGTTCTTC. Amino acid sequence: CASSTLGPVNEQFF.

The chain uses TRBV7-9 and TRBJ1-5; 7 positions agree with TRBD1. Trimming took 4 bases from V and 5 from J; bases not matched to a gene: 8. The germline CDR1 and CDR2 sequences are SEHNR and FQNEAQ (reference sequence). The CDR3 runs 15 residues. The CDR3, as DNA: TGTGCCAGCAGCTCAAACCGACAGGGTGATCAGCCCCAGCATTTT. It yields the protein CASSSNRQGDQPQHF.

The chain recombines TRBV6-1 with TRBJ1-2, with unresolved D. Germline V gives CDR1 MNHNS, CDR2 SASEGT. This CDR3 has 15 residues. Trimming left V 6 bases short and J 9 bases short, with 23 bases between. DNA of the CDR3: TGTGCCAGCAGCCTGACGGGAGGGCGTGGTGCGAGCTACACCTTC. Translation gives CASSLTGGRGASYTF.

This chain joins TRBV19 and TRBJ2-7; TRBD2 agrees at 7 bases. Unmatched junction bases numbered 11, after V lost 9 bases and J lost 3 bases. This CDR3 is built from 14 residues. The germline V gene encodes CDR1 LNHDA and CDR2 SQIVND (reference sequence). The CDR3 is CASRQGAGYYEQYF. The CDR3 DNA reads as TGTGCCAGCCGCCAGGGAGCGGGGTACTACGAGCAGTACTTC.

V and J are TRBV20-1 and TRBJ2-7, with 11 bases lining up with TRBD1. Trimming at V came to 5 bases and at J to 6 bases, leaving 3 bases not matched to a gene. Germline CDR1 is DFQATT and CDR2 is SNEGSKA (reference sequence). CDR3 length: 12 residues. CDR3 DNA sequence: TGCAGTGCTCGGGACAGGGGGGGCGAGCAGTACTTC. This translates into CSARDRGGEQYF.

J is TRBJ2-3 and V is TRBV6-1; 9 bases match TRBD1. V was pared by 7 bases and J by 2 bases, with 4 bases of the junction left unmatched. Germline V gives CDR1 MNHNS, CDR2 SASEGT. CDR3 length: 14 amino acids. The DNA of the CDR3 is TGTGCCAGCACCGGACAGGGGCTCACAGATACGCAGTATTTT. Amino acids: CASTGQGLTDTQYF.

This chain connects TRBV27 to TRBJ2-1, with TRBD2 matching over 14 bases. V lost 4 bases, J lost 9 bases, and 5 bases stayed unmatched. This CDR3 spans 15 amino acids. Germline loops: CDR1 MNHEY, CDR2 SMNVEV (reference sequence). The CDR3 region is CASSSGLAGVCEQFF. The DNA of the CDR3 is TGTGCCAGCAGTTCGGGACTAGCGGGAGTTTGTGAGCAGTTCTTC.